The T cell receptor (beta chain) under discussion was sequenced for a study of identical twins. Findings of the study overall: Sequences that were out-of-frame, alpha and twin-shared displayed an excess of low generation probability. Without tracking the same donors, conclusions rested on cross-sectional statistical analysis. Abundant beta clonotypes from cord blood bore fewer insertions; memory repertoires lacked this pattern.

CDR3 length: 13 residues. The germline V gene encodes CDR1 MNHEY and CDR2 SVGAGI. V was trimmed by 8 bases and J by 4 bases, leaving 14 bases between them. TCRdb re-called the 5' RACE reads through MiXCR, storing one row per CDR3 protein. Of roughly 260,000 distinct CDR3 sequences detected, over 12% appear once; the ten largest clones hold 7% to 9.5%. Sample share makes this clonotype medium-sized. Its antigen is currently unknown. The sequenced material came from memory (CD45RO+) T cells sorted from blood. The rearrangement links TRBV6-5 to TRBJ1-1; D perhaps matches TRBD1 (6 bases). This TCR derives from a woman aged 18-30 years in good health. The CDR3 region has the DNA TGTGCCAGCCAACAGGGTATGGGCACTGAAGCTTTCTTT. It codes for CASQQGMGTEAFF.